The 14 T cell receptor beta chains listed next were all sequenced from one sample in a study of blood T cells in healthy people across ages. Combining a sample-barcoded 5' primer with a J-beta primer mix, a second PCR ran for about 7 to 12 cycles. MiXCR was run by TCRdb on the 5' RACE reads, yielding one entry per CDR3 protein. In the table there are around 2 million distinct CDR3 sequences, about 39% of which are singletons. The sample was blood. The receptors were sampled from a human donor in good health.

A word on this clonotype: A much larger clone differs by one base, so this may be a read error. The CDR3 nucleotides read TGCAGCGTTGTATTCGGCTATGGCGACACCTTC. Translation: CSVVFGYGDTF. The V call is TRBV29-1, the J call TRBJ1-2; unclear D gene. The length of the CDR3 is 11 residues. CDR1 and CDR2 (germline): SQVTM, ANQGSEA.

This clonotype has a handful of counts. The V and J genes are TRBV20-1 and TRBJ2-5; D call uncertain. Trimming shortened V by 3 bases and J by 1 base, and 9 bases separated the two germline ends. This CDR3 has 13 amino acids. Germline-derived CDR1 and CDR2 are DFQATT and SNEGSKA (reference sequence). The CDR3 region has the DNA TGCAGTGCTAGTATCAGGTCCCAAGAGACCCAGTACTTC. Translating it yields CSASIRSQETQYF.

J is TRBJ1-3 and V is TRBV20-1, with D perhaps TRBD1 (6 bases). Germline CDR1 is DFQATT and CDR2 is SNEGSKA (reference sequence). V lost 3 bases and J lost 2, with 11 bases in between. CDR3 length equals 14 residues. CDR3 in amino acids: CSASSGTPGNTIYF. The CDR3 coding sequence is TGCAGTGCTAGCTCCGGGACACCTGGAAACACCATATATTTT.

The CDR3 nucleotides are TGTGCCAGCAGCTCCGGGGACTCAGGCTTCTACGAGCAGTACTTC. Its translation is CASSSGDSGFYEQYF. The chain links TRBV7-9 to TRBJ2-7; TRBD2 might be the D (6 bases). V gave up 4 bases and J gave up 3 bases, with 16 bases separating them. The CDR3 runs to 15 residues. Germline loops: CDR1 SEHNR, CDR2 FQNEAQ (reference sequence). The variable domain in full, completed from reference TRBV7-9 and TRBJ2-7, reads DTGVSQNPRHKITKRGQNVTFRCDPISEHNRLYWYRQTLGQGPEFLTYFQNEAQLEKSRLLSDRFSAERPKGSFSTLEIQRTEQGDSAMYLCASSSGDSGFYEQYFGPGTRLTVT.

The chain carries TRBV6-5 and TRBJ1-1; D not certain. Per the germline V gene, CDR1 is MNHEY and CDR2 is SVGAGI. V was trimmed by 0 bases and J by 3 bases, leaving 14 bases between them. The CDR3 consists of 16 residues. CDR3 residues: CASSYSGSRPDTEAFF. For the CDR3, the DNA is TGTGCCAGCAGTTACTCGGGCTCTCGTCCGGACACTGAAGCTTTCTTT.

This clonotype was observed a handful of times. CDR3 in DNA: TGCGCCAGCAGCCTGCGGGTTCCGGGACAGAAGTACTTC. Its protein is CASSLRVPGQKYF. The genes are TRBV4-1 and TRBJ2-4; 7 nucleotides line up with TRBD1. This CDR3 is 13 amino acids long. V lost 4 bases to trimming and J lost 14 bases; unmatched junction nucleotides: 11. Germline V gene data show CDR1 as MGHRA and CDR2 as YSYEKL.

This chain uses TRBV5-4 with TRBJ2-3; perhaps TRBD2 as D (6 bases). The germline gives CDR1 SGHNT, CDR2 YYREEE (reference sequence). V was clipped by 4 bases and J by 3 bases, with 15 bases between them. CDR3 length: 15 residues. CDR3 protein: CASSRQSGRTDTQYF. In nucleotides, the CDR3 is TGTGCCAGCAGCAGGCAATCGGGGAGGACAGATACGCAGTATTTT.

This clonotype was counted many times. The chain couples TRBV15 to TRBJ2-5, with TRBD2 matching 12 bases. V lost 0 bases and J lost 0; bases outside the gene matches: 8. Germline V lookup: CDR1 LNHNV, CDR2 YYDKDF (reference sequence). The CDR3 loop spans 19 amino acids. CDR3 in amino acids: CATSRDETSGGFYQETQYF. In DNA, the CDR3 is TGTGCCACCAGCAGAGATGAGACTAGCGGGGGTTTCTACCAAGAGACCCAGTACTTC.

Turning to this clonotype: Since no conserved phenylalanine or tryptophan closes the CDR3, a read error is the likely cause. The rearrangement joins TRBV5-1 to TRBJ1-2; D unclear. CDR3 length: 13 amino acids. CDR1 is SGHRS and CDR2 is YFSETQ in the germline V gene. Trimming stripped 0 bases from V and 1 base from J, with 4 bases between. The CDR3 DNA reads as TGCGCCAGCAGCTTGGGTAATAACTATGGCTACACCTTA. Amino acids: CASSLGNNYGYTL.

The count of this clonotype is one. The rearrangement links TRBV5-1 to TRBJ2-7; D is possibly TRBD2 (5 bases). The CDR3 spans 14 residues. The V and J ends lost 0 bases and 5 bases respectively, with 12 bases between them. The V gene's germline CDR1 is SGHRS and CDR2 YFSETQ. In DNA form, the CDR3 reads TGCGCCAGCAGCTTGGAGGCACTAGGAGACGAGCAGTACTTC. This encodes CASSLEALGDEQYF.

As to this clonotype: One end of the junction is discordant with germline, which a read error may explain. The gene calls are TRBV9 and TRBJ2-3, with 10 bases matching TRBD2. Germline CDR1 reads SGDLS; CDR2 reads YYNGEE. This CDR3 region has 16 residues. CDR3 residues: CTSSNQPSGGEDTQYF. The CDR3 DNA is TGTACCAGCAGCAACCAGCCCAGCGGGGGGGAAGATACGCAGTATTTT.

A few counts support this clonotype. The chain joins TRBV7-8 to TRBJ1-4, with D perhaps TRBD1 (6 bases). V lost 6 bases and J 8 bases, leaving 22 bases between the germline ends. Germline values: CDR1 SGHVS, CDR2 FQNEAQ. This CDR3 has 16 residues. This CDR3 reads CASSPGVVRGGEKLFF. In DNA, the CDR3 is TGTGCCAGCAGTCCAGGAGTGGTCAGGGGAGGCGAAAAACTGTTTTTT.

The table lists this clonotype with a few counts. The chain joins TRBV5-1 to TRBJ2-5, with D possibly being TRBD2 (5 bases). The CDR3 is 16 residues long. V gave up 6 bases and J gave up 4 bases, with 22 bases separating them. From germline, CDR1 is SGHRS and CDR2 YFSETQ. This chain's CDR3 is CASNPDLSGYGETQYF. CDR3 in DNA: TGCGCCAGCAACCCCGATCTCTCGGGGTATGGAGAGACCCAGTACTTC. The complete variable domain, with remaining parts taken from reference TRBV5-1 and TRBJ2-5, reads KAGVTQTPRYLIKTRGQQVTLSCSPISGHRSVSWYQQTPGQGLQFLFEYFSETQRNKGNFPGRFSGRQFSNSRSEMNVSTLELGDSALYLCASNPDLSGYGETQYFGPGTRLLVL.

This clonotype was seen more than once but under ten times. This chain joins TRBV4-1 and TRBJ1-2, with 7 bases lining up with TRBD1. From germline, CDR1 is MGHRA and CDR2 YSYEKL. J gave up 1 base and V 4 bases, and 12 bases lay outside the gene matches. This CDR3 has 17 residues. The CDR3 bases are TGCGCCAGCAGCCCCCGGGACAGTGAATCATTTAACTATGGCTACACCTTC. Its protein is CASSPRDSESFNYGYTF.